This T cell receptor (beta chain) was retrieved from a study of blood T cell repertoires in COVID-19. Trimming left V 5 bases short and J 5 bases short, with 10 bases between. The CDR3 is 13 amino acids. Germline CDR1 MDHEN, CDR2 SYDVKM. Sequencing was performed with immunoSEQ multiplex PCR; in TCRdb, only in-frame clones are kept and a portion is missing. The sample records about 52,000 clones, around nine tenths being singletons. Sequences were obtained from peripheral blood. This sequence originates from a man at least 80 years old with active or convalescent COVID-19. This rearrangement joins TRBV28 to TRBJ2-4; D ambiguous. CDR3 region: CASSSFDENIQYF. The CDR3 DNA reads as TGTGCCAGCAGTAGCTTTGATGAAAACATTCAGTACTTC. The whole variable domain, remainder taken from reference TRBV28 and TRBJ2-4, is DVKVTQSSRYLVKRTGEKVFLECVQDMDHENMFWYRQDPGLGLRLIYFSYDVKMKEKGDIPEGYSVSREKKERFSLILESASTNQTSMYLCASSSFDENIQYFGAGTRLSVL.